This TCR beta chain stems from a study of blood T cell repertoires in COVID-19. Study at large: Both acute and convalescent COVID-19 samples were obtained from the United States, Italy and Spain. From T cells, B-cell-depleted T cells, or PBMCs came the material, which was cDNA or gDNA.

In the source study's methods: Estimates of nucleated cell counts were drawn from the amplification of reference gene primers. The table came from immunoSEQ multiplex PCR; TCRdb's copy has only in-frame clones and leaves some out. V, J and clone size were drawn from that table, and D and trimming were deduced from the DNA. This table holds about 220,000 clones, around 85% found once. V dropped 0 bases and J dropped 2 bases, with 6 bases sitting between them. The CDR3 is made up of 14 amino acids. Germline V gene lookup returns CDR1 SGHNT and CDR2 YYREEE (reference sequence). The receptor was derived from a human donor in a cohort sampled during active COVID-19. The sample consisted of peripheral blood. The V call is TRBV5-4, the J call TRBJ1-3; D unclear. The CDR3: CASSLDQAGNTIYF. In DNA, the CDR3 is TGTGCCAGCAGCTTGGATCAGGCTGGAAACACCATATATTTT. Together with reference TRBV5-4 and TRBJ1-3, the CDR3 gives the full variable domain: ETGVTQSPTHLIKTRGQQVTLRCSSQSGHNTVSWYQQALGQGPQFIFQYYREEENGRGNFPPRFSGLQFPNYSSELNVNALELDDSALYLCASSLDQAGNTIYFGEGSWLTVV.